Sequencing of this T cell receptor beta chain was carried out in a study of Ad26.COV2.S vaccination and SARS-CoV-2 variants. Overall study: In the study, Ad26.COV2.S was injected intramuscularly once, or twice 56 days apart. Study observations and caveats: Substantial breadth was reportedly displayed by spike-specific CD8+ and CD4+ T cell responses after vaccination. Whether participants received vaccine or placebo, their non-spike TCR breadth was similar.

Of note for this clone: What it recognizes is unknown.

Germline V gene data show CDR1 as SGHAT and CDR2 as FQNNGV. J gave up 10 bases and V 3 bases, and 8 bases lay outside the gene matches. This CDR3 has 14 amino acids. Indicated treatment: roughly 19 received Ad26.COV2.S at low or high dose, single or two shots; about 5 received placebo; per-sample allocation not given. Sampling occurred on day 63 after the first vaccine or placebo injection. Generated by immunoSEQ multiplex PCR, the TCRdb table keeps only in-frame clones and is missing some. The sample has 300,000 to 350,000 clones, about 88% seen once. The receptor was isolated from a person between 18 and 65 years old who received the Ad26.COV2.S COVID-19 vaccine or a placebo. The genes are TRBV11-2 and TRBJ2-1, with 8 bases that match TRBD1. The material sequenced was peripheral blood, taken in a trial of Ad26.COV2.S vaccine versus placebo. The DNA of the CDR3 is TGTGCCAGCAGCTTCGCGACAGGGGAAGGCGAGCAGTTCTTC. Its translation: CASSFATGEGEQFF.